The source of this T cell receptor (beta chain) is a study of T-cell reconstitution after alpha-beta-depleted transplantation in children. Unique molecular identifiers featured in how the TCRbeta library was prepared. Each CDR3 protein is one row after TCRdb ran MiXCR on the PCR reads. The data show approximately 500,000 distinct CDR3 sequences, 10% seen once. Study observations and caveats: Fresh T-cell production supplied most of the T-cell counts and diversity seen one year after transplant. Reports say that about two months after transplant, the alpha-beta T cells came out of several hundred graft clones that had expanded.

Concerning this clonotype: Its antigen is as yet unknown.

CDR1 is LGHNA and CDR2 is YNFKEQ in the germline V gene. Trimming removed 0 bases at V and 4 bases at J, with 12 bases between. The CDR3 contains 15 residues. Sequenced here: PBMCs, sampled before TCRalphabeta/CD19-depleted stem cell transplant. The sequence was obtained from a child aged 2 to 15 with inherited bone marrow failure, due to receive a stem cell transplant. The gene calls are TRBV4-2 and TRBJ1-2, with a possible D match to TRBD1 (5 bases). Here the CDR3 DNA reads TGTGCCAGCAGCCAAGATCGGGGGGGAAGCTATGGCTACACCTTC. This codes for CASSQDRGGSYGYTF.